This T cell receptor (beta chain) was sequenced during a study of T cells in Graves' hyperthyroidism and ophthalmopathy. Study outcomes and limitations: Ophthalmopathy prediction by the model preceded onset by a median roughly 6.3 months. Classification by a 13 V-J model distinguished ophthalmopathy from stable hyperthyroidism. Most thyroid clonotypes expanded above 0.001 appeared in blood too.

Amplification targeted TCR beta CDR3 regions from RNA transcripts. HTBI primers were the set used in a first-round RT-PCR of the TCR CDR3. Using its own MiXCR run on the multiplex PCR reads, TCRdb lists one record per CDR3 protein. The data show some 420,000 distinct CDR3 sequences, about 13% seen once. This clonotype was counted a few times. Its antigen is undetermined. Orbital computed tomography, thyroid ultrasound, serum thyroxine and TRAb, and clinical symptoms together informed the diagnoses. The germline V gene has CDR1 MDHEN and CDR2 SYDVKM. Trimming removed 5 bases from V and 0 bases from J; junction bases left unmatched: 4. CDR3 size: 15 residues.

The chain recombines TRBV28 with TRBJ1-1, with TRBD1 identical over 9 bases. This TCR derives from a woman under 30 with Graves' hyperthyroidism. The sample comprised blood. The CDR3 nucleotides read TGTGCCAGCAGTCGGACAGGGGTAATGAACACTGAAGCTTTCTTT. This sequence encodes CASSRTGVMNTEAFF.